This is a list of T cell receptor beta chains from one sample in a study of technical replicates of blood from a few donors. Repertoires were generated with immunoSEQ multiplex PCR, while TCRdb's copy carries only in-frame clones and drops some. Of nearly 95,000 clones in the sample, almost 97% were seen once. What was sequenced was T cells isolated from PBMCs. These receptors all come from a human donor in good health. The CDR3 runs from the conserved cysteine through the conserved F or W. The D gene is left open where the match is weak. Clone sizes are given selectively: once, few, many, or a class where the clone is expanded.

J gene | V gene | clone size | CDR3 length | D gene | CDR3 protein | CDR3 DNA
TRBJ1-4 | TRBV4-3 | once | 15 | . | CASSHYRDIPEKLFF | TGCGCCAGCAGCCATTACCGGGACATTCCTGAAAAACTGTTTTTT
TRBJ2-1 | TRBV7-7 | . | 13 | . | CASSLLRHDEQFF | TGTGCTAGCAGCTTATTGAGGCACGATGAGCAGTTCTTC
TRBJ2-7 | TRBV7-9 | . | 14 | . | CASSSGAVSYEQYF | TGTGCCAGCAGCTCAGGGGCGGTCTCCTACGAGCAGTACTTC
TRBJ2-7 | TRBV29-1 | . | 11 | . | CSVSVSYEQYF | TGCAGCGTTTCCGTCTCCTACGAGCAGTACTTC
TRBJ2-5 | TRBV6-5 | . | 14 | . | CASSSLAVQETQYF | TGTGCCAGCTCTTCTTTAGCGGTGCAAGAGACCCAGTACTTC
TRBJ1-2 | TRBV5-8 | . | 15 | . | CASSPKDSPGYGYTF | TGTGCCAGCAGCCCTAAGGACAGTCCAGGCTATGGCTACACCTTC
TRBJ1-2 | TRBV30 | . | 13 | . | CAWSVRQNYGYTF | TGTGCCTGGAGTGTAAGACAGAACTATGGCTACACCTTC
TRBJ2-3 | TRBV9 | . | 12 | . | CASSARADTQYF | TGTGCCAGCAGCGCCCGCGCAGATACGCAGTATTTT
TRBJ2-7 | TRBV4-2 | . | 14 | . | CASSQGEPSGEQYF | TGTGCCAGCAGCCAAGGAGAACCCTCGGGCGAGCAGTACTTC
TRBJ2-7 | TRBV7-3 | once | 17 | TRBD2 | CASRAAGLAGGSYEQYF | TGTGCCAGCAGGGCGGCGGGACTAGCGGGAGGTTCCTACGAGCAGTACTTC
TRBJ2-2 | TRBV25-1 | . | 15 | TRBD1 | CASSLDDRATGELFF | TGTGCCAGCAGTCTAGACGACAGGGCCACCGGGGAGCTGTTTTTT
TRBJ1-2 | TRBV28 | . | 15 | TRBD1 | CASSFSGTGNYGYTF | TGTGCCAGCAGTTTCTCCGGGACAGGAAACTATGGCTACACCTTC
TRBJ2-2 | TRBV4-1 | . | 16 | . | CASRQTYERVAGELFF | TGCGCCAGCAGACAAACGTACGAGAGGGTAGCCGGGGAGCTGTTTTTT
TRBJ1-5 | TRBV7-2 | . | 14 | TRBD1 | CASSPRTGNQPQHF | TGTGCCAGCAGCCCGAGGACAGGGAATCAGCCCCAGCATTTT
TRBJ1-2 | TRBV15 | . | 13 | . | CATSEGADYGYTF | TGTGCCACCTCGGAGGGCGCGGACTATGGCTACACCTTC
TRBJ1-1 | TRBV5-1 | . | 13 | . | CASSYVGDTEAFF | TGCGCCAGCAGCTATGTCGGGGACACTGAAGCTTTCTTT
TRBJ1-1 | TRBV13 | . | 17 | . | CASSLALWGTLNTEAFF | TGTGCCAGCAGCTTAGCCCTTTGGGGCACGTTGAACACTGAAGCTTTCTTT
TRBJ1-3 | TRBV28 | . | 12 | . | CASYSFGNTIYF | TGTGCCAGTTACAGCTTTGGAAACACCATATATTTT
TRBJ2-1 | TRBV11-2 | . | 15 | TRBD2 | CASSWGTSSYNEQFF | TGTGCCAGCAGCTGGGGGACTAGCTCCTACAATGAGCAGTTCTTC
TRBJ2-7 | TRBV11-2 | . | 12 | . | CASSLGKYEQYF | TGTGCCAGCAGCTTGGGCAAATACGAGCAGTACTTC
TRBJ2-7 | TRBV10-1 | . | 14 | . | CASSEGRGAYEQYF | TGCGCCAGCAGTGAAGGCAGAGGCGCTTACGAGCAGTACTTC
TRBJ1-1 | TRBV19 | . | 11 | . | CASEKSTEAFF | TGTGCCAGTGAGAAAAGCACTGAAGCTTTCTTT
TRBJ2-7 | TRBV4-2 | . | 16 | . | CASSQDRGLYHYEQYF | TGTGCCAGCAGCCAAGATAGGGGACTGTATCACTACGAGCAGTACTTC
TRBJ2-7 | TRBV28 | . | 13 | . | CASSGGSAYEQYF | TGTGCCAGCAGTGGGGGGTCGGCATACGAGCAGTACTTC
TRBJ1-5 | TRBV6-5 | . | 15 | . | CASSYGAESNQPQHF | TGTGCCAGCAGTTACGGGGCCGAAAGCAATCAGCCCCAGCATTTT
TRBJ2-7 | TRBV28 | . | 13 | . | CATNQGGSYEQYF | TGTGCCACTAATCAGGGGGGTTCCTACGAGCAGTACTTC
TRBJ1-1 | TRBV5-1 | . | 14 | . | CASSSGQIVAEAFF | TGCGCCAGCAGCTCCGGACAGATAGTCGCTGAAGCTTTCTTT
TRBJ2-3 | TRBV9 | . | 15 | TRBD2 | CASTVTSSGADTQYF | TGTGCCAGCACAGTGACTAGCAGTGGGGCAGATACGCAGTATTTT
TRBJ2-4 | TRBV28 | . | 16 | . | CASSPGESLAKNIQYF | TGTGCCAGCAGTCCCGGGGAGTCCCTAGCCAAAAACATTCAGTACTTC
TRBJ2-3 | TRBV5-1 | . | 14 | . | CASRVTGSTDTQYF | TGCGCCAGCAGGGTCACGGGATCCACAGATACGCAGTATTTT
TRBJ2-7 | TRBV29-1 | . | 12 | . | CSVETTGYEQYF | TGCAGCGTTGAAACTACAGGGTACGAGCAGTACTTC
TRBJ1-4 | TRBV2 | . | 14 | . | CASSAYREGEKLFF | TGTGCCAGCAGTGCATACAGGGAGGGTGAAAAACTGTTTTTT
TRBJ2-2 | TRBV4-3 | . | 17 | . | CASSQEFPGANTGELFF | TGCGCCAGCAGCCAAGAGTTTCCAGGGGCTAACACCGGGGAGCTGTTTTTT
TRBJ2-2 | TRBV7-9 | once | 16 | TRBD1 | CASSFDGTGHTGELFF | TGTGCCAGCAGCTTTGACGGGACAGGGCACACCGGGGAGCTGTTTTTT
TRBJ2-1 | TRBV4-1 | . | 17 | . | CASSPWTVREEYNEQFF | TGCGCCAGCAGCCCGTGGACTGTACGAGAGGAATACAATGAGCAGTTCTTC
TRBJ2-1 | TRBV5-1 | few | 12 | . | CASSLAYNEQFF | TGCGCCAGCAGCTTGGCTTACAATGAGCAGTTCTTC
TRBJ2-5 | TRBV11-2 | . | 13 | . | CASSYGNQETQYF | TGTGCCAGCTCGTACGGGAATCAAGAGACCCAGTACTTC
TRBJ2-3 | TRBV19 | . | 14 | . | CASKAVPSTDTQYF | TGTGCCAGTAAGGCGGTCCCTAGCACAGATACGCAGTATTTT
TRBJ2-7 | TRBV14 | . | 19 | . | CASSQGRDKGPSGGYEQYF | TGTGCCAGCAGCCAAGGCCGCGACAAGGGGCCCTCCGGGGGATACGAGCAGTACTTC
TRBJ2-3 | TRBV5-4 | . | 15 | TRBD2 | CASSPGTSGSDTQYF | TGTGCCAGCAGCCCAGGGACTAGCGGTTCAGATACGCAGTATTTT
TRBJ2-7 | TRBV5-4 | . | 13 | TRBD1 | CASSWDSLYEQYF | TGTGCCAGCAGCTGGGACAGTCTCTACGAGCAGTACTTC
TRBJ2-7 | TRBV5-4 | . | 12 | TRBD1 | CASGTGDYEQYF | TGTGCCAGCGGGACAGGGGACTACGAGCAGTACTTC